These T cell receptor beta chains were read from a single sample in a study of radiation and T cells in renal cell carcinoma. Clones were read by immunoSEQ multiplex PCR, and TCRdb kept only the in-frame ones, dropping some. The sample lists approximately 150,000 clones; 75% to 90% were seen once. Sequenced material: blood, taken from a patient whose treatment included radiotherapy and nephrectomy. Source of these receptors: a woman in her fifties or sixties with renal cell carcinoma. CDR3s include the opening cysteine and the closing phenylalanine or tryptophan. The D gene is left open where the match is weak. Where a row states a size, it is once, few, many or the class of an expanded clone; other rows omit it.

J gene: TRBJ2-7; D gene: TRBD2; V gene: TRBV7-2; clone size: -; CDR3 DNA: TGTGCCAGCAGCCCCCGTGGGGGGGAAAGCTCCTACGAGCAGTACTTC; CDR3 protein: CASSPRGGESSYEQYF
J gene: TRBJ1-4; D gene: -; V gene: TRBV7-9; clone size: few; CDR3 DNA: TGTGCCAGCAGCTTAGCGCGCTCCGATGGGGAAAAACTGTTTTTT; CDR3 protein: CASSLARSDGEKLFF
J gene: TRBJ2-6; D gene: -; V gene: TRBV6-1; clone size: -; CDR3 DNA: TGTGCCAGCAGTGGGGCCAAAAGCTCTGGGGCCAACGTCCTGACTTTC; CDR3 protein: CASSGAKSSGANVLTF
J gene: TRBJ1-4; D gene: TRBD1; V gene: TRBV2; clone size: -; CDR3 DNA: TGTGCCAGCTCACTTTCAGGGGGGTTGGCGACTAATGAAAAACTGTTTTTT; CDR3 protein: CASSLSGGLATNEKLFF
J gene: TRBJ2-7; D gene: TRBD1; V gene: TRBV5-5; clone size: -; CDR3 DNA: TGTGCCAGCAGCAGGGACAGATATAGTTACGAGCAGTACTTC; CDR3 protein: CASSRDRYSYEQYF
J gene: TRBJ2-7; D gene: -; V gene: TRBV10-3; clone size: -; CDR3 DNA: TGTGCCATCAGCTCCGGGGCCACCTACGAGCAGTACTTC; CDR3 protein: CAISSGATYEQYF
J gene: TRBJ2-7; D gene: -; V gene: TRBV7-2; clone size: once; CDR3 DNA: TGTGCCAGCAGTCCCGGAGGGGTGGGGATAGGCTACGAGCAGTACTTC; CDR3 protein: CASSPGGVGIGYEQYF
J gene: TRBJ2-1; D gene: -; V gene: TRBV4-2; clone size: -; CDR3 DNA: TGTGCCAGCAGCCAAGACGGTAGCTCCTACAATGAGCAGTTCTTC; CDR3 protein: CASSQDGSSYNEQFF
J gene: TRBJ2-1; D gene: -; V gene: TRBV6-5; clone size: -; CDR3 DNA: TGTGCCAGCAGTTACATAGCCGGGGGTGAGCAGTTCTTC; CDR3 protein: CASSYIAGGEQFF
J gene: TRBJ2-5; D gene: -; V gene: TRBV5-1; clone size: -; CDR3 DNA: TGCGCCAGCAGCTTGGGGACTATCCAAGAGACCCAGTACTTC; CDR3 protein: CASSLGTIQETQYF
J gene: TRBJ1-4; D gene: -; V gene: TRBV10-3; clone size: -; CDR3 DNA: TGTGCCACCCGAGAGAATGAAAAACTGTTTTTT; CDR3 protein: CATRENEKLFF
J gene: TRBJ2-5; D gene: -; V gene: TRBV5-1; clone size: -; CDR3 DNA: TGCGCCAGCAGACGGCGGAAAGAGACCCAGTACTTC; CDR3 protein: CASRRRKETQYF
J gene: TRBJ1-2; D gene: -; V gene: TRBV6-5; clone size: -; CDR3 DNA: TGTGCCAGCAGGGAGACAGTTTTTAACTATGGCTACACCTTC; CDR3 protein: CASRETVFNYGYTF
J gene: TRBJ2-3; D gene: -; V gene: TRBV18; clone size: many; CDR3 DNA: TGTGCCAGCTCACCAGCAACAGATACGCAGTATTTT; CDR3 protein: CASSPATDTQYF
J gene: TRBJ1-1; D gene: -; V gene: TRBV5-6; clone size: -; CDR3 DNA: TGTGCCAGCAGCTTGGGACTGGGGGGCACTGAAGCTTTCTTT; CDR3 protein: CASSLGLGGTEAFF
J gene: TRBJ2-4; D gene: -; V gene: TRBV18; clone size: -; CDR3 DNA: TGTGCCAGCTCACCATTGGACAGAACCAAAAACATTCAGTACTTC; CDR3 protein: CASSPLDRTKNIQYF
J gene: TRBJ2-3; D gene: -; V gene: TRBV10-1; clone size: once; CDR3 DNA: TGCGCCAGCAGTAGCCGGGACACGGTTACCACAGATACGCAGTATTTT; CDR3 protein: CASSSRDTVTTDTQYF
J gene: TRBJ2-1; D gene: -; V gene: TRBV9; clone size: -; CDR3 DNA: TGTGCCAGCAGCGTAGCCCCTTCGGGCGGGATGATCAATGAGCAGTTCTTC; CDR3 protein: CASSVAPSGGMINEQFF
J gene: TRBJ2-3; D gene: -; V gene: TRBV27; clone size: once; CDR3 DNA: TGTGCCAGCAAGGCGGTTCGTAGCACAGATACGCAGTATTTT; CDR3 protein: CASKAVRSTDTQYF
J gene: TRBJ2-7; D gene: -; V gene: TRBV7-2; clone size: -; CDR3 DNA: TGTGCCAGCAGCTTAGCGCGGGACGCCTACGAGCAGTACTTC; CDR3 protein: CASSLARDAYEQYF
J gene: TRBJ1-4; D gene: -; V gene: TRBV25-1; clone size: -; CDR3 DNA: TGTGCCAGCAGTGAATTCTTGGGTTTGAGTGAAAAACTGTTTTTT; CDR3 protein: CASSEFLGLSEKLFF
J gene: TRBJ1-2; D gene: -; V gene: TRBV27; clone size: -; CDR3 DNA: TGTGCCAGCAGTAGTGCCTTCTATGGCTACACCTTC; CDR3 protein: CASSSAFYGYTF
J gene: TRBJ2-2; D gene: -; V gene: TRBV14; clone size: -; CDR3 DNA: TGTGCCAGCAGTCGGACCTACAACACCGGGGAGCTGTTTTTT; CDR3 protein: CASSRTYNTGELFF
J gene: TRBJ2-6; D gene: -; V gene: TRBV4-3; clone size: -; CDR3 DNA: TGCGCCAGCAGCCAAGACCAGTTCCCCGGGGCCAACGTCCTGACTTTC; CDR3 protein: CASSQDQFPGANVLTF
J gene: TRBJ2-2; D gene: -; V gene: TRBV5-1; clone size: -; CDR3 DNA: TGCGCCAGCAGCTTGGAACCTATAGCTACCGGGGAGCTGTTTTTT; CDR3 protein: CASSLEPIATGELFF
J gene: TRBJ2-1; D gene: -; V gene: TRBV15; clone size: -; CDR3 DNA: TGTGCCACCAGCAGAGAGGGGACGGGGCGCAATGAGCAGTTCTTC; CDR3 protein: CATSREGTGRNEQFF
J gene: TRBJ2-5; D gene: -; V gene: TRBV5-4; clone size: -; CDR3 DNA: TGTGCCAGCAGCTTTGAGGTTTGGGAGACCCAGTACTTC; CDR3 protein: CASSFEVWETQYF
J gene: TRBJ1-1; D gene: TRBD1; V gene: TRBV4-3; clone size: -; CDR3 DNA: TGCGCCAGCAGCCGGGACAGGAACACTGAAGCTTTCTTT; CDR3 protein: CASSRDRNTEAFF
J gene: TRBJ2-3; D gene: TRBD2; V gene: TRBV28; clone size: -; CDR3 DNA: TGTGCCAGCAGTACGCGGGCGGGGGGCACAGATACGCAGTATTTT; CDR3 protein: CASSTRAGGTDTQYF
J gene: TRBJ2-5; D gene: -; V gene: TRBV7-2; clone size: -; CDR3 DNA: TGTGCCAGCAGCCCCGTTTTTGCGGCTCAAGAGACCCAGTACTTC; CDR3 protein: CASSPVFAAQETQYF
J gene: TRBJ2-7; D gene: -; V gene: TRBV7-6; clone size: -; CDR3 DNA: TGTGCCAGCACCGACCAGGCTGACTGGAGGGGAGAGCAGTACTTC; CDR3 protein: CASTDQADWRGEQYF
J gene: TRBJ2-7; D gene: -; V gene: TRBV5-1; clone size: once; CDR3 DNA: TGCGCCAGCAGCTTAGAGACTTCTATAGAGCAGTACTTC; CDR3 protein: CASSLETSIEQYF
J gene: TRBJ2-7; D gene: TRBD1; V gene: TRBV13; clone size: -; CDR3 DNA: TGTGCCAGCAGCCTGGGGACAGGCTACGAGCAGTACTTC; CDR3 protein: CASSLGTGYEQYF
J gene: TRBJ1-6; D gene: -; V gene: TRBV6-6; clone size: once; CDR3 DNA: TGTGCCAGCAGTCCCGGGTATAATTCACCCCTCCACTTT; CDR3 protein: CASSPGYNSPLHF
J gene: TRBJ1-2; D gene: -; V gene: TRBV30; clone size: -; CDR3 DNA: TGTGCCTGGAGTAACTTTTTGGCGGAGGATGGCTACACCTTC; CDR3 protein: CAWSNFLAEDGYTF
J gene: TRBJ2-7; D gene: TRBD2; V gene: TRBV28; clone size: -; CDR3 DNA: TGTGCCAGCAGTCCGCCGGGACTAGCGGGAGACGAGCAGTACTTC; CDR3 protein: CASSPPGLAGDEQYF
J gene: TRBJ1-2; D gene: -; V gene: TRBV7-2; clone size: -; CDR3 DNA: TGTGCCAGCAGCTCGGACCGCTATGGCTACACCTTC; CDR3 protein: CASSSDRYGYTF
J gene: TRBJ1-2; D gene: -; V gene: TRBV27; clone size: -; CDR3 DNA: TGTGCCAGCAGTTTAGGCAGGGTCTCTAACTATGGCTACACCTTC; CDR3 protein: CASSLGRVSNYGYTF
J gene: TRBJ1-4; D gene: TRBD1; V gene: TRBV27; clone size: -; CDR3 DNA: TGTGCCAGCAGTTTATCGGGGACAGGGGTCGAAAAACTGTTTTTT; CDR3 protein: CASSLSGTGVEKLFF
J gene: TRBJ1-2; D gene: TRBD1; V gene: TRBV7-9; clone size: -; CDR3 DNA: TGTGCCAGCAGTACAATCCCAGGGGGCGGCTACACCTTC; CDR3 protein: CASSTIPGGGYTF
J gene: TRBJ2-3; D gene: -; V gene: TRBV7-2; clone size: -; CDR3 DNA: TGTGCCAGCAGCAACCCCAGCACAGATACGCAGTATTTT; CDR3 protein: CASSNPSTDTQYF
J gene: TRBJ1-1; D gene: -; V gene: TRBV2; clone size: few; CDR3 DNA: TGTGCCAGCAGGTCCATAACTGAAGCTTTCTTT; CDR3 protein: CASRSITEAFF
J gene: TRBJ2-3; D gene: -; V gene: TRBV9; clone size: once; CDR3 DNA: TGTGCCAGCAGCCTTGTCCTAGGGAAAGATACGCAGTATTTT; CDR3 protein: CASSLVLGKDTQYF
J gene: TRBJ1-1; D gene: -; V gene: TRBV21-1; clone size: -; CDR3 DNA: TGTGCCAGCAGCAAAGCCCTCTCGGGGTTTAATACTGAAGCTTTCTTT; CDR3 protein: CASSKALSGFNTEAFF
J gene: TRBJ1-1; D gene: -; V gene: TRBV6-1; clone size: -; CDR3 DNA: TGTGCCAGCAGTGAAGTTTCAGGGACTGAAGCTTTCTTT; CDR3 protein: CASSEVSGTEAFF
J gene: TRBJ2-1; D gene: -; V gene: TRBV5-1; clone size: -; CDR3 DNA: TGCGCCAGCAGCACCTCGACAGGCTACAATGAGCAGTTCTTC; CDR3 protein: CASSTSTGYNEQFF
J gene: TRBJ1-1; D gene: TRBD1; V gene: TRBV5-1; clone size: -; CDR3 DNA: TGCGCCAGCAGCACAACAGGGGATGTCGACACTGAAGCTTTCTTT; CDR3 protein: CASSTTGDVDTEAFF
J gene: TRBJ1-2; D gene: TRBD1; V gene: TRBV5-1; clone size: -; CDR3 DNA: TGCGCCAGCAGGTTTGGAGACAGGGGTTATGGCTACACCTTC; CDR3 protein: CASRFGDRGYGYTF
J gene: TRBJ1-5; D gene: -; V gene: TRBV5-1; clone size: few; CDR3 DNA: TGCGCCAGCAGCCGTTCGGGGAATAGCAATCAGCCCCAGCATTTT; CDR3 protein: CASSRSGNSNQPQHF
J gene: TRBJ1-1; D gene: -; V gene: TRBV19; clone size: -; CDR3 DNA: TGTGCCAGTAGTATATGGGGCAGTGAAGCTTTCTTT; CDR3 protein: CASSIWGSEAFF
J gene: TRBJ1-2; D gene: -; V gene: TRBV7-8; clone size: -; CDR3 DNA: TGTGCCAGCAGCTTATCGGGGGGCGCTGGGTATGGCTACACCTTC; CDR3 protein: CASSLSGGAGYGYTF
J gene: TRBJ1-2; D gene: -; V gene: TRBV10-1; clone size: few; CDR3 DNA: TGCGCCAGCAGTCCGACAGCGAACTATGGCTACACCTTC; CDR3 protein: CASSPTANYGYTF
J gene: TRBJ2-5; D gene: -; V gene: TRBV7-6; clone size: -; CDR3 DNA: TGTGCCAGCAGCTCACAAGTTGTGACCAAGTACTTC; CDR3 protein: CASSSQVVTKYF
J gene: TRBJ2-2; D gene: -; V gene: TRBV9; clone size: -; CDR3 DNA: TGTGCCAGCAGCGTAGGGTTGGGGACCGGGGAGCTGTTTTTT; CDR3 protein: CASSVGLGTGELFF
J gene: TRBJ1-6; D gene: -; V gene: TRBV15; clone size: few; CDR3 DNA: TGTGCCACCAGCAGAGAATTGGATCGGGTTCGGGATTCACCCCTCCACTTT; CDR3 protein: CATSRELDRVRDSPLHF
J gene: TRBJ2-7; D gene: -; V gene: TRBV18; clone size: -; CDR3 DNA: TGTGCCAGCTCACCAACAGGACAGACCTACGAGCAGTACTTC; CDR3 protein: CASSPTGQTYEQYF
J gene: TRBJ2-7; D gene: -; V gene: TRBV4-2; clone size: -; CDR3 DNA: TGTGCCAGCAGCCAAGACTCCGGCAGTCCGGGGCAGTACTTC; CDR3 protein: CASSQDSGSPGQYF
J gene: TRBJ1-1; D gene: -; V gene: TRBV5-6; clone size: -; CDR3 DNA: TGTGCCAGCAGCTTGTCGGACACTGAAGCTTTCTTT; CDR3 protein: CASSLSDTEAFF
J gene: TRBJ1-2; D gene: -; V gene: TRBV27; clone size: -; CDR3 DNA: TGTGCCAGCAGTTCGACACACCTCTATGGCTACACCTTC; CDR3 protein: CASSSTHLYGYTF